Below, one TCR beta chain is given with its context. Antigen specificity is unknown. Generation of TCR cDNA used 5'RACE template switching (which added a universal primer site and UMIs). TCRdb used MiXCR to reprocess the 5' RACE reads, holding one entry per CDR3 protein. The table records about 350,000 distinct CDR3 sequences, under 15% of them present only once. The record originates from a study of T cells after yellow fever vaccination. The study, taken as a whole, reports: At around 95% for CD4 and just over 85% for CD8, most primary-vaccination clones showed up again after the booster.

Trimming pared 6 bases from V and 3 bases from J, leaving 18 bases between. CDR3 size: 15 residues. The V gene's germline CDR1 is KGHSH and CDR2 LQKENI. The receptor was isolated from a man aged 18-30 years who received the YFV17D yellow fever vaccine. The chain carries TRBV18 and TRBJ2-7; perhaps TRBD1 as D (6 bases). The specimen comprised CD4+ T cells sorted from PBMCs, sampled 15 days after the yellow fever booster vaccination. The CDR3 nucleotides read TGTGCCAGCTCCCCTCCGTCGGCAGGGGTCTACGAGCAGTACTTC. Its protein is CASSPPSAGVYEQYF.